This TCR beta chain is from a study of cytomegalovirus exposure and HLA in healthy donors. This CDR3 contains 15 residues. Trimming removed 0 bases at V and 2 bases at J, with 11 bases between. Germline V gene data show CDR1 as GTSNPN and CDR2 as SVGIG (reference sequence). Vbeta (60) and Jbeta (13) primers were used in the PCR. TCRdb's copy holds only in-frame clones and misses some; the assay was immunoSEQ multiplex PCR. Of just over 150,000 clones listed, around 76% are singletons. The rearrangement joins TRBV30 to TRBJ1-3, with D unclear. Specimen: PBMCs. This receptor was identified in a female donor in good health and CMV-seronegative. CDR3 in amino acids: CAWSVIPGTGNTIYF. The CDR3 region has the DNA TGTGCCTGGAGTGTAATTCCGGGTACTGGAAACACCATATATTTT.